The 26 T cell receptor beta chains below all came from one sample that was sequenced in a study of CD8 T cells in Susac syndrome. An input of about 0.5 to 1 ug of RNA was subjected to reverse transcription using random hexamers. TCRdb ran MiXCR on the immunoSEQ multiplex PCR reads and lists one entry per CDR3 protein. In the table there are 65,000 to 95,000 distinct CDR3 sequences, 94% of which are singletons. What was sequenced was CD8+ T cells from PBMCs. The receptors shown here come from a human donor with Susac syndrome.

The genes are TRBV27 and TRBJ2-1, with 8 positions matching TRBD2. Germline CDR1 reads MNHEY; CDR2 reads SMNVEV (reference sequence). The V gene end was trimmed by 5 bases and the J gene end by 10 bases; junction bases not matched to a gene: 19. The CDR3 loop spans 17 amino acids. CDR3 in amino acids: CASSPPGAGGPPREQFF. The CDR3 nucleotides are TGTGCCAGCAGTCCGCCTGGGGCGGGGGGCCCCCCACGCGAGCAGTTCTTC.

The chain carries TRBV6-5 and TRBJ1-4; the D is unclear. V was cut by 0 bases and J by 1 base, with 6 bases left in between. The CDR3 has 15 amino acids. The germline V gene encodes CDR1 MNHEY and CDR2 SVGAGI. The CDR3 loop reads CASSYSEGTNEKLFF. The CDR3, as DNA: TGTGCCAGCAGTTACTCGGAGGGAACTAATGAAAAACTGTTTTTT.

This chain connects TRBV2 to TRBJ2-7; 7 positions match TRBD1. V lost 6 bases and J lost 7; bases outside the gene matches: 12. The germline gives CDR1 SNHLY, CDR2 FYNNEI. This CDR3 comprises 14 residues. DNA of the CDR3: TGTGCCAGCAGGGGGACAGTCTCCTTGGTTGAGCAGTACTTC. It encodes CASRGTVSLVEQYF.

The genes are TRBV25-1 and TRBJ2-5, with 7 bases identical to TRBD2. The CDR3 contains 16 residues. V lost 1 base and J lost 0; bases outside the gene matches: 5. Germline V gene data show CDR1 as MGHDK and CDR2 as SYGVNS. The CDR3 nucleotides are TGTGCCAGCAGTGAATTTCTAGCGGCCTACCAAGAGACCCAGTACTTC. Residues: CASSEFLAAYQETQYF. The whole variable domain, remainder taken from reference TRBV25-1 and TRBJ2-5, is EADIYQTPRYLVIGTGKKITLECSQTMGHDKMYWYQQDPGMELHLIHYSYGVNSTEKGDLSSESTVSRIRTEHFPLTLESARPSHTSQYLCASSEFLAAYQETQYFGPGTRLLVL.

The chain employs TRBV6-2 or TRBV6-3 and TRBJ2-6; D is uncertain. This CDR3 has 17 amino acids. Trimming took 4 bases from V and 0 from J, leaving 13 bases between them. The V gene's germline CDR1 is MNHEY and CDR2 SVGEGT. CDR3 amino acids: CASSSRGSFSGANVLTF. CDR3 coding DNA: TGTGCCAGCAGTTCTCGCGGTTCCTTCTCTGGGGCCAACGTCCTGACTTTC.

The CDR3 sequence is CASSPPGQGHGYTF. In DNA form, the CDR3 reads TGTGCCAGCAGCCCCCCTGGTCAGGGGCATGGCTACACCTTC. The V and J genes are TRBV7-9 and TRBJ1-2, with D perhaps TRBD1 (6 bases). This CDR3 contains 14 residues. Germline V CDR1 and CDR2: SEHNR, FQNEAQ (reference sequence). Trimming stripped 5 bases from V and 6 bases from J, with 16 bases between.

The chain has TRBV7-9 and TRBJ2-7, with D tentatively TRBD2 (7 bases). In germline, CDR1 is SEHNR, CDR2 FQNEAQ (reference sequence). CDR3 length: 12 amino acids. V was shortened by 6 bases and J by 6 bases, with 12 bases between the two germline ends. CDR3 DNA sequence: TGTGCCAGCAGGCCAGGGGAGGGCGAGCAGTACTTC. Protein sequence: CASRPGEGEQYF.

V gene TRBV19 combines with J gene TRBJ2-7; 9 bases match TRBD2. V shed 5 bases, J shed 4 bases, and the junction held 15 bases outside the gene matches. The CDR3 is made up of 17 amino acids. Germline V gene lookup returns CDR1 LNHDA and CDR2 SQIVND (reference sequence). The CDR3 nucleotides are TGTGCCAGTAGTCCGATTGATCAGCGGGAGGCCGGGTACGAGCAGTACTTC. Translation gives CASSPIDQREAGYEQYF. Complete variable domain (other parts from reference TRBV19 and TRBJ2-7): DGGITQSPKYLFRKEGQNVTLSCEQNLNHDAMYWYRQDPGQGLRLIYYSQIVNDFQKGDIAEGYSVSREKKESFPLTVTSAQKNPTAFYLCASSPIDQREAGYEQYFGPGTRLTVT.

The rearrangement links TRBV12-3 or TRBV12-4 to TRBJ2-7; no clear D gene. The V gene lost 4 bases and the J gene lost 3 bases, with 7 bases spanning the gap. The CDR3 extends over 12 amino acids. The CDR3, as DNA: TGTGCCAGCAGTTCCTCACTCTACGAGCAGTACTTC. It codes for CASSSSLYEQYF.

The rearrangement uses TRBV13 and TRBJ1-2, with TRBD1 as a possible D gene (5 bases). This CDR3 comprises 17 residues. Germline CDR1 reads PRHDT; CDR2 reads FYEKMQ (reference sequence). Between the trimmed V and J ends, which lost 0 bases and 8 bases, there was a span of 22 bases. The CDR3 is CASSLGGREVHIMGYTF. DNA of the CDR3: TGTGCCAGCAGCTTAGGCGGCAGGGAAGTGCATATAATGGGCTACACCTTC.

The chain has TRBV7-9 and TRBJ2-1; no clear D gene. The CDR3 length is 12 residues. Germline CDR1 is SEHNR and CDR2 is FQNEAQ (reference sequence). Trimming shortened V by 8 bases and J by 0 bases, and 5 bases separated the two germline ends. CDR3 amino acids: CASLSSYNEQFF. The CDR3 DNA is TGTGCCAGCCTGAGCTCCTACAATGAGCAGTTCTTC.

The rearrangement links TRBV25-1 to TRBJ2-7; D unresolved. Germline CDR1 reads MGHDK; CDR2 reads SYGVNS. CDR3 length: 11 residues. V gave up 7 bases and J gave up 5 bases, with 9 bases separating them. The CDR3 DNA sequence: TGTGCCAGCACTGGGGTCCACGAGCAGTACTTC. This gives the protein CASTGVHEQYF.

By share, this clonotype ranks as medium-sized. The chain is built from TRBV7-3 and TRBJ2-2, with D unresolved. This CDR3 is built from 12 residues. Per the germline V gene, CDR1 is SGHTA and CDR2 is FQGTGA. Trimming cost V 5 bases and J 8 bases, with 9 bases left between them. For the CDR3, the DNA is TGTGCCAGCAGCCCTACACCGGGGGAGCTGTTTTTT. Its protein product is CASSPTPGELFF.

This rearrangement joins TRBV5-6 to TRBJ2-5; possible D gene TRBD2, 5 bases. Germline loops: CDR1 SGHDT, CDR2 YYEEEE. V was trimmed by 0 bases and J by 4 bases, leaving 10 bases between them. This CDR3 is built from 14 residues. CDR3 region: CASSLAVALETQYF. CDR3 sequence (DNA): TGTGCCAGCAGCTTGGCCGTAGCGTTAGAGACCCAGTACTTC.

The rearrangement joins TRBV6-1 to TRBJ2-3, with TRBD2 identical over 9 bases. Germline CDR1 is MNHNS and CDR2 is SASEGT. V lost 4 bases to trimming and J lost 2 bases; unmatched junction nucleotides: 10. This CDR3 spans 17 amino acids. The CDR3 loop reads CASSGGSSGGFTDTQYF. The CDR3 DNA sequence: TGTGCCAGCAGTGGAGGGAGTAGCGGGGGCTTCACAGATACGCAGTATTTT.

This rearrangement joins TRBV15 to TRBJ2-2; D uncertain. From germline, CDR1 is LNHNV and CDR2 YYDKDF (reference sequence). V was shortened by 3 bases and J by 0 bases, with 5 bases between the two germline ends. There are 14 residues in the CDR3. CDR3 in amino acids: CATSSNPNTGELFF. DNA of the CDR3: TGTGCCACCAGCAGCAACCCGAACACCGGGGAGCTGTTTTTT.

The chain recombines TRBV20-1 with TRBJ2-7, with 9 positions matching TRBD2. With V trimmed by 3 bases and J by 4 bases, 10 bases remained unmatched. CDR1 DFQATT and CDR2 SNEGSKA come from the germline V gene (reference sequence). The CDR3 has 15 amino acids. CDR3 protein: CSARDSGSVLYEQYF. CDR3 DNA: TGCAGTGCTAGGGATAGCGGGAGCGTATTATACGAGCAGTACTTC.

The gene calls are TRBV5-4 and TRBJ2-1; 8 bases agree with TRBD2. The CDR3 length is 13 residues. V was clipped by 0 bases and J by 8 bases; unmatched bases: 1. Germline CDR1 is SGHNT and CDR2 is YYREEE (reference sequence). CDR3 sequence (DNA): TGTGCCAGCAGCTTGGAGCGGGAGTATGAGCAGTTCTTC. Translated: CASSLEREYEQFF. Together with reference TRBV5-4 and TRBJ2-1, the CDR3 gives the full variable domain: ETGVTQSPTHLIKTRGQQVTLRCSSQSGHNTVSWYQQALGQGPQFIFQYYREEENGRGNFPPRFSGLQFPNYSSELNVNALELDDSALYLCASSLEREYEQFFGPGTRLTVL.

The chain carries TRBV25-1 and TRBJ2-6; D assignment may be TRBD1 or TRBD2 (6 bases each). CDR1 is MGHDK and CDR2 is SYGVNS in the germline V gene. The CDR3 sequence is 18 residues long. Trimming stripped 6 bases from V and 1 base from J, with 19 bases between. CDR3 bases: TGTGCCAGCAGGGCGGGCGGGACATGGAAGTCTGGGGCCAACGTCCTGACTTTC. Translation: CASRAGGTWKSGANVLTF.

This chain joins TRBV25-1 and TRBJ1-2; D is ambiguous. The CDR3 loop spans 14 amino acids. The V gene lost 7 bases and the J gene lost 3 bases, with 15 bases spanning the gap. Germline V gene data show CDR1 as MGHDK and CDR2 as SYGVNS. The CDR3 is CASNAGDVHYGYTF. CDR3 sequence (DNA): TGTGCCAGCAACGCGGGTGACGTACACTATGGCTACACCTTC.

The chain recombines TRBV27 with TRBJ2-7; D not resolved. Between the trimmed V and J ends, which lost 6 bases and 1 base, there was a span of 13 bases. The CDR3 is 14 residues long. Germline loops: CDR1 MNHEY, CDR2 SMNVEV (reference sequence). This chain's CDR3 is CASRLHRASYEQYF. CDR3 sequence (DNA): TGTGCCAGCAGACTACATAGGGCTTCCTACGAGCAGTACTTC.

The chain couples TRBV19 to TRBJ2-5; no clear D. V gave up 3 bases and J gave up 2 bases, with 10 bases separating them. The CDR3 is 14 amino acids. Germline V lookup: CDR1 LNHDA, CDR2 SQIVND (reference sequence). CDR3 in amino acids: CASSIRADQETQYF. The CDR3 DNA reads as TGTGCCAGTAGTATTCGGGCAGATCAAGAGACCCAGTACTTC.

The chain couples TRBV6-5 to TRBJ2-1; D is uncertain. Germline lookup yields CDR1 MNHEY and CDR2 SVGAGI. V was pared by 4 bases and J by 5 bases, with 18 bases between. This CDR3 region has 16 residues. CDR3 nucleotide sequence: TGTGCCAGCAGTTCCGGCACTCCAAGTACAGACAATGAGCAGTTCTTC. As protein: CASSSGTPSTDNEQFF.

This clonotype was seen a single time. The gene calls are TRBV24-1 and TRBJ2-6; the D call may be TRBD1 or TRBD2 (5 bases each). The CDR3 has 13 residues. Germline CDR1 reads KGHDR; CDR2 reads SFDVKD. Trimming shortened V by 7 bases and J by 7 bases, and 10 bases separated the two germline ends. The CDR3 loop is CATRGTSANVLTF. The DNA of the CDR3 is TGTGCCACCAGAGGGACGAGCGCCAACGTCCTGACTTTC.

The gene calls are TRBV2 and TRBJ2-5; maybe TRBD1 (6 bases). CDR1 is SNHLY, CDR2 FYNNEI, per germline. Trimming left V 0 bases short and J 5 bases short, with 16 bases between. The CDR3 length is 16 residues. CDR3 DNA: TGTGCCAGCAGTGAAGCCGTGGGGGCCCAAATGGAGACCCAGTACTTC. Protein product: CASSEAVGAQMETQYF. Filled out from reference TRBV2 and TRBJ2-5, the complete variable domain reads EPEVTQTPSHQVTQMGQEVILRCVPISNHLYFYWYRQILGQKVEFLVSFYNNEISEKSEIFDDQFSVERPDGSNFTLKIRSTKLEDSAMYFCASSEAVGAQMETQYFGPGTRLLVL.

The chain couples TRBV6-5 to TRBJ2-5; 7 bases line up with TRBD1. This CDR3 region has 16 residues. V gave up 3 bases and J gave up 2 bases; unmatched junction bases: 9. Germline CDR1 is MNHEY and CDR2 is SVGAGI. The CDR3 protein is CASSYRQGRSQETQYF. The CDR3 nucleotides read TGTGCCAGCAGTTATCGACAGGGTCGAAGTCAAGAGACCCAGTACTTC.